The clone carrying this TCR beta chain was observed many times. The antigen is unknown. This sample is drawn from a study of T cells in Graves' hyperthyroidism and ophthalmopathy. Study outcomes and limitations: Blood also held most thyroid clonotypes expanded beyond 0.001.

From RNA transcripts, TCR beta CDR3 regions were amplified. The HTBI set primed first-round TCR CDR3 RT-PCR. MiXCR was run by TCRdb on the multiplex PCR reads, yielding one entry per CDR3 protein. The sample records around 600,000 distinct CDR3 sequences, more than 14% being singletons. Each person with ophthalmopathy scored at least 3 on the Clinical Activity Score, reached NOSPECS grade 4 or higher, and had been ill under 3 months. Roughly 10 ml of fresh peripheral blood supplied the PBMCs. Sequencing input: blood. The clonotype originates from a woman aged 45-60 years with Graves' ophthalmopathy.

In DNA, the CDR3 is TGTGCCAGCAGTTATTCAGAGATAAACTCCTACGAGCAGTACTTC. This translates into CASSYSEINSYEQYF. J is TRBJ2-7 and V is TRBV6-6; no definite D call. The CDR3 is made up of 15 amino acids. The V gene's germline CDR1 is MNHNY and CDR2 SVGAGI (reference sequence). V lost 3 bases and J lost 0, with 12 bases in between.